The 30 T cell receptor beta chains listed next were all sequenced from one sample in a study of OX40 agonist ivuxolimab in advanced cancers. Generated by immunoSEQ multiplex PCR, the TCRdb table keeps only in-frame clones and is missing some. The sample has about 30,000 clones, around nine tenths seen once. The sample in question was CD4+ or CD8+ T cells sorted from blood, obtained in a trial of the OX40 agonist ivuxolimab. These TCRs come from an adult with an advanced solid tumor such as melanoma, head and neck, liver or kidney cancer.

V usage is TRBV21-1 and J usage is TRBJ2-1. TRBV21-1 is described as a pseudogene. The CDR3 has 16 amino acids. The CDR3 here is CASSKSGPSSYNEQFF. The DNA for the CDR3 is TGTGCCAGCAGCAAATCGGGCCCTAGCTCCTACAATGAGCAGTTCTTC.

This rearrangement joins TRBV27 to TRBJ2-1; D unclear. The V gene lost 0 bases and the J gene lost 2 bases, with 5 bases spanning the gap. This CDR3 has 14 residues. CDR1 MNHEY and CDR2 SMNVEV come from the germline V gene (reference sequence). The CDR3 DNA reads TGTGCCAGCAGTTTATCTTCGCCCTACAATGAGCAGTTCTTC. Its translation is CASSLSSPYNEQFF.

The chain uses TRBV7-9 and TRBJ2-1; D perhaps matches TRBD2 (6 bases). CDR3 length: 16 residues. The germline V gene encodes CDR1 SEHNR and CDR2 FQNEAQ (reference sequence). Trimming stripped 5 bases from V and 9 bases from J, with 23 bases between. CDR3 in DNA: TGTGCCAGCAGCCCCCATGGGGGGAGGCCCCCTCGTGAGCAGTTCTTC. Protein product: CASSPHGGRPPREQFF.

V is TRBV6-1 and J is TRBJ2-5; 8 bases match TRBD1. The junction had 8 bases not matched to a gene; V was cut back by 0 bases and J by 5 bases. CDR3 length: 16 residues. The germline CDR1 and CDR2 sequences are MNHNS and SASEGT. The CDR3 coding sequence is TGTGCCAGCAGTGAAGCGCGCGCAGGGGGCAGTGAGACCCAGTACTTC. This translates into CASSEARAGGSETQYF.

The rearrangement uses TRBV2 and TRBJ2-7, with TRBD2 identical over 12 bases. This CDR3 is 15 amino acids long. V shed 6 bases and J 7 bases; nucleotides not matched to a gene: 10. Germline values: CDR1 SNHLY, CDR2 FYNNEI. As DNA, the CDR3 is TGTGCCAGCAGAAGGCCGGGACTAGCGGGTTTTGAGCAGTACTTC. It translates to CASRRPGLAGFEQYF.

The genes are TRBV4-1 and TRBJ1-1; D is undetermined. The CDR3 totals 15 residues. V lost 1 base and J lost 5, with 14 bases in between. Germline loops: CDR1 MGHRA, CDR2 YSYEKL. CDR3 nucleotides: TGCGCCAGCAGCCAAGGAAGTGGCGAGCGGACTGAAGCTTTCTTT. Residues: CASSQGSGERTEAFF.

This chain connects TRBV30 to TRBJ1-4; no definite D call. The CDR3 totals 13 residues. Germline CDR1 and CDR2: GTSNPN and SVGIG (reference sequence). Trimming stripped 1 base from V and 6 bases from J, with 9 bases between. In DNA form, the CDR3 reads TGTGCCTGGAGTGATAGGGTCCATGAAAAACTGTTTTTT. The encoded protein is CAWSDRVHEKLFF.

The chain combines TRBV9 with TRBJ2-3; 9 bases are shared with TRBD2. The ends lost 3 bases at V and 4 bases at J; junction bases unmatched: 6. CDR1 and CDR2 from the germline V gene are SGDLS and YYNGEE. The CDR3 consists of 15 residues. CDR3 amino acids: CASSEISGSADTQYF. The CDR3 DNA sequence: TGTGCCAGCAGCGAAATTAGCGGGAGCGCAGATACGCAGTATTTT.

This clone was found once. The CDR3 nucleotides read TGTGCCAGCAGCACCCCCGGGGGAAACATTCAGTACTTC. Translation gives CASSTPGGNIQYF. The chain links TRBV14 to TRBJ2-4; D is possibly TRBD2 (6 bases). CDR1 is SGHDN, CDR2 FVKESK, per germline. The CDR3 spans 13 residues. V gave up 5 bases and J gave up 6 bases, with 11 bases separating them.

CDR3 region: CASRFDSPTDTQYF. The CDR3, as DNA: TGTGCCAGCAGATTCGATTCACCCACAGATACGCAGTATTTT. The rearrangement uses TRBV7-9 and TRBJ2-3; D remains ambiguous. The CDR3 totals 14 residues. With 6 bases removed from V and 2 bases from J, the gap between germline ends came to 12 bases. CDR1 SEHNR and CDR2 FQNEAQ come from the germline V gene (reference sequence).

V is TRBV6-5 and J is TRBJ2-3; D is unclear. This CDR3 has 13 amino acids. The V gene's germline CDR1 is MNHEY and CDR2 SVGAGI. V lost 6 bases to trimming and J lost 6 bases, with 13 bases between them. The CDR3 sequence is CASSLRSRDTQYF. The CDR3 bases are TGTGCCAGCAGCCTACGGTCCCGGGATACGCAGTATTTT.

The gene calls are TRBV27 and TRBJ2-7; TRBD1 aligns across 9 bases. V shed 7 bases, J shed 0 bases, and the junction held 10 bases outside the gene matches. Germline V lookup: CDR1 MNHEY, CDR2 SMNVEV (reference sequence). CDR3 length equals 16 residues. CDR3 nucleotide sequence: TGTGCCAGCATTCACCCCGGGACAGGGAGCTCCTACGAGCAGTACTTC. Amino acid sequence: CASIHPGTGSSYEQYF.

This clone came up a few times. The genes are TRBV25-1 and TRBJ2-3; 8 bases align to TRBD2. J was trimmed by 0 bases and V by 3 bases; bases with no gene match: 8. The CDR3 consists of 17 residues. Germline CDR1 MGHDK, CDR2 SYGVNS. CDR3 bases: TGTGCCAGCAGTGATTCTAGCGGGCTGACTAGCACAGATACGCAGTATTTT. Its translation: CASSDSSGLTSTDTQYF.

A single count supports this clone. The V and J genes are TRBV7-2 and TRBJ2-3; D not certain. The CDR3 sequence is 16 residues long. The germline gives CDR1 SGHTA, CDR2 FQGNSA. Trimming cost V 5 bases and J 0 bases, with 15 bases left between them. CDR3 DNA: TGTGCCAGCAGCGCGAGCCCGAGATATAGCACAGATACGCAGTATTTT. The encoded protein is CASSASPRYSTDTQYF.

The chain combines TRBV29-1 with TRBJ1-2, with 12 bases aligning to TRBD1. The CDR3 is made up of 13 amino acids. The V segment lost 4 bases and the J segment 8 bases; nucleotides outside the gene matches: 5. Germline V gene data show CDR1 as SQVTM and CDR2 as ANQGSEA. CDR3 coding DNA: TGCAGCGTTGGGGGACAGGGGGCTAGGGGCTACACCTTC. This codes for CSVGGQGARGYTF.

The CDR3 DNA follows: TGTGCCACCAGCAGAGACCGCAGGGGCGGTTCATTGAACACTGAAGCTTTCTTT. Its translation: CATSRDRRGGSLNTEAFF. The chain recombines TRBV15 with TRBJ1-1; a weak D match, TRBD1 (6 bases). Looked up from germline, CDR1 is LNHNV and CDR2 is YYDKDF (reference sequence). There are 18 residues in the CDR3. V dropped 0 bases and J dropped 0 bases, with 17 bases sitting between them. Full variable domain (missing parts from reference TRBV15 and TRBJ1-1): DAMVIQNPRYQVTQFGKPVTLSCSQTLNHNVMYWYQQKSSQAPKLLFHYYDKDFNNEADTPDNFQSRRPNTSFCFLDIRSPGLGDTAMYLCATSRDRRGGSLNTEAFFGQGTRLTVV.

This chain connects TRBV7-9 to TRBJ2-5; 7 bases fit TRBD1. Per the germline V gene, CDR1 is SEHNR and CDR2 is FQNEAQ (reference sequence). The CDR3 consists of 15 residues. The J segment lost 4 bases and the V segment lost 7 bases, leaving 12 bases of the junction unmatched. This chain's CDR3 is CASTEEGQVGETQYF. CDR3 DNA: TGTGCCAGCACCGAGGAAGGACAGGTGGGAGAGACCCAGTACTTC.

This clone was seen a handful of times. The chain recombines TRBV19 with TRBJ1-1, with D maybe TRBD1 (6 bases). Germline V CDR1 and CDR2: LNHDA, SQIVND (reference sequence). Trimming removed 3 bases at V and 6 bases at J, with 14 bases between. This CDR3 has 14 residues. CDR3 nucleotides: TGTGCCAGTAGTATTTCAGGGGCTTGGTCTGAAGCTTTCTTT. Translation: CASSISGAWSEAFF.

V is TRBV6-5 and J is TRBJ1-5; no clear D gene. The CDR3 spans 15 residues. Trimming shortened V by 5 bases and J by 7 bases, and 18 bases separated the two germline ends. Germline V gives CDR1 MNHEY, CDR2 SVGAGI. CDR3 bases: TGTGCCAGCAGTCCGCTTTACCGCCTAGGGCAGCCCCAGCATTTT. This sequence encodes CASSPLYRLGQPQHF.

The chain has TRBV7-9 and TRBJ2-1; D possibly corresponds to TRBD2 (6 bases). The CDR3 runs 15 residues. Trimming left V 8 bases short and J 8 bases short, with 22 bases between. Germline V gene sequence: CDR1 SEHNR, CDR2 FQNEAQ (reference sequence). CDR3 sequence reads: CASGEPFGGADEQFF. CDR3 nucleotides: TGTGCCAGCGGTGAACCTTTCGGAGGGGCCGATGAGCAGTTCTTC. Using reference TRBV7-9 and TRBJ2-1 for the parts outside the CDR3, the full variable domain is DTGVSQNPRHKITKRGQNVTFRCDPISEHNRLYWYRQTLGQGPEFLTYFQNEAQLEKSRLLSDRFSAERPKGSFSTLEIQRTEQGDSAMYLCASGEPFGGADEQFFGPGTRLTVL.

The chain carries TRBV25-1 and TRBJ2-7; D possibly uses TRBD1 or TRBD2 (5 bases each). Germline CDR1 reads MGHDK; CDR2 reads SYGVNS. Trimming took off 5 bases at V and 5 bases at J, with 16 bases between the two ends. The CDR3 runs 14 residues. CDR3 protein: CASSRDLPYHEQYF. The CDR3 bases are TGTGCCAGCAGTAGGGACCTACCTTACCACGAGCAGTACTTC.

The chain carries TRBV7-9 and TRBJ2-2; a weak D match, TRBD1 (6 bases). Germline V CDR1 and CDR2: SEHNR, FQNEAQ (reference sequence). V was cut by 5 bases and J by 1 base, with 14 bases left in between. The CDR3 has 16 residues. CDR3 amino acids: CASSTQGFKNTGELFF. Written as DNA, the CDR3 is TGTGCCAGCAGCACACAGGGATTCAAGAACACCGGGGAGCTGTTTTTT.

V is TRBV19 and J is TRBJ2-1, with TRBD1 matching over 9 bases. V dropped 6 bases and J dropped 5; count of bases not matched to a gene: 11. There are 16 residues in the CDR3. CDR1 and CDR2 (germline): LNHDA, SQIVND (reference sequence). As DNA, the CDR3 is TGTGCCAGTAGCCCGGAAACCGGGACAGGGAACAATGAGCAGTTCTTC. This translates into CASSPETGTGNNEQFF.

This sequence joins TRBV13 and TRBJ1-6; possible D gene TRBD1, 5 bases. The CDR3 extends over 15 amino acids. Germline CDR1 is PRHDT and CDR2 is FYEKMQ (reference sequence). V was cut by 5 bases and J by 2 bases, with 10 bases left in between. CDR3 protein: CASSGQAPYNSPLHF. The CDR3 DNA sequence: TGTGCCAGCAGCGGACAAGCCCCCTATAATTCACCCCTCCACTTT.

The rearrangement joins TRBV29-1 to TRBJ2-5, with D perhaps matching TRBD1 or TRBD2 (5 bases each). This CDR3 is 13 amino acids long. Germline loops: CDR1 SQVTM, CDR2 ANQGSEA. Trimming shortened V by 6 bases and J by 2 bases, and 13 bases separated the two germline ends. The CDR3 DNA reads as TGCAGCGTCTGGGACGGGCGACAAGAGACCCAGTACTTC. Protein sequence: CSVWDGRQETQYF.

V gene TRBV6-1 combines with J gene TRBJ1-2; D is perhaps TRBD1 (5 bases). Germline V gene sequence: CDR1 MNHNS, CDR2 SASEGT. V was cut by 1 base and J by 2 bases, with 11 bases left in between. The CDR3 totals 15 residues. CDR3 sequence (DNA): TGTGCCAGCAGTGAAGTAGGGACCGTGAACTATGGCTACACCTTC. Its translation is CASSEVGTVNYGYTF.

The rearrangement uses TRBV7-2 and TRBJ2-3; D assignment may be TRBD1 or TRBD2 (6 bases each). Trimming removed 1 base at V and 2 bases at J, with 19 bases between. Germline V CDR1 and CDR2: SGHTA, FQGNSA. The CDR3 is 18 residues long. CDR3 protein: CASSLGPWGRDDTDTQYF. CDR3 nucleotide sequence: TGTGCCAGCAGCTTAGGGCCGTGGGGGCGGGATGACACAGATACGCAGTATTTT.

CDR3 sequence reads: CASSAIEIRGPEAFF. CDR3 in DNA: TGTGCCAGCAGTGCGATCGAAATCAGGGGCCCTGAAGCTTTCTTT. V usage is TRBV6-1 and J usage is TRBJ1-1; TRBD1 is a possible D gene (6 bases). The CDR3 has 15 amino acids. V lost 4 bases, J lost 6 bases, and 18 bases lay in between. Germline V gene lookup returns CDR1 MNHNS and CDR2 SASEGT.

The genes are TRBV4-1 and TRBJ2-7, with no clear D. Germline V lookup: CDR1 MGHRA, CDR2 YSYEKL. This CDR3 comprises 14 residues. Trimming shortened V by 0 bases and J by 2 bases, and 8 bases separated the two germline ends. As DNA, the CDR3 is TGCGCCAGCAGCCAAGATGGCAGAGCCTACGAGCAGTACTTC. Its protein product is CASSQDGRAYEQYF.

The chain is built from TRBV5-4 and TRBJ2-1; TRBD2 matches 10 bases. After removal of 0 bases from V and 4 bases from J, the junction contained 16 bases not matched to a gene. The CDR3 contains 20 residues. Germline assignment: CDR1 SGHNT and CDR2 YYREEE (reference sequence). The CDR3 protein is CASSLVSWAALAGQYNEQFF. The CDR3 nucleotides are TGTGCCAGCAGCTTGGTGTCTTGGGCCGCACTAGCGGGACAATACAATGAGCAGTTCTTC. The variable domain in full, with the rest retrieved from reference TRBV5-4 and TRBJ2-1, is ETGVTQSPTHLIKTRGQQVTLRCSSQSGHNTVSWYQQALGQGPQFIFQYYREEENGRGNFPPRFSGLQFPNYSSELNVNALELDDSALYLCASSLVSWAALAGQYNEQFFGPGTRLTVL.